This T cell receptor (beta chain) was recovered during a study of monozygotic twins with inflammatory bowel disease. Total RNA input per TCR library was about 3,400 ng. Added by template switching were UMIs that each held a 6-nucleotide sample barcode. TCRdb processed the 5' RACE reads again and assigns one entry to each CDR3 protein, with no DNA. The listing records over 150,000 distinct CDR3 sequences. A remark on this clonotype: As yet, its antigen is unknown.

General observations from the study: People with IBD had fewer clonotypes in common with others than healthy twins did, especially with disease activity.

In germline, CDR1 is SGHAT, CDR2 FQNNGV. The CDR3 consists of 19 residues. The chain combines TRBV11-2 with TRBJ2-2; lacking DNA, the TRBD1 call made by TCRdb goes unchecked. The sequence was obtained from a human donor with ulcerative colitis or Crohn's disease, or a healthy co-twin of an affected twin (not recorded which). The sample was blood. The CDR3 region is CASSSFSGPGFSNTGELFF.